Sequencing of this TCR beta chain was carried out in a study of blood T cell repertoires in COVID-19. Overall study context: T cells, B-cell-depleted T cells, or PBMCs provided the cDNA or gDNA that served as material.

Germline CDR1 reads SGHNT; CDR2 reads YENEEA. V lost 0 bases, J lost 7 bases, and 22 bases lay in between. The CDR3 loop spans 19 amino acids. Sequencing was performed with immunoSEQ multiplex PCR; in TCRdb, only in-frame clones are kept and a portion is missing. The data hold roughly 230,000 clones, with 70% to 90% observed a single time. Sequencing used peripheral blood. The TCR sequence derives from a man aged 35-49 years with acute or convalescent COVID-19. This chain uses TRBV11-3 with TRBJ1-6, with no clear D. As DNA, the CDR3 is TGTGCCAGCAGCTTAGATCACCCCAGGATCTATAACGAGAATTCACCCCTCCACTTT. It yields the protein CASSLDHPRIYNENSPLHF.